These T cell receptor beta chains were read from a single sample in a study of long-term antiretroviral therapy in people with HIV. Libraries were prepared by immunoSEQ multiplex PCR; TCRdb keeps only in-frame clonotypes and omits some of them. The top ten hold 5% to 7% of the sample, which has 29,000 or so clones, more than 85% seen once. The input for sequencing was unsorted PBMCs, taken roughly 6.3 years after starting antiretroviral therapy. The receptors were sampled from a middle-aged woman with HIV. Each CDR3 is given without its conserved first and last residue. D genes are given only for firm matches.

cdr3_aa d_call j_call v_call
ASSPGGQGAYGYT TRBD1 TRBJ1-2 TRBV6-5
ASSTTGDTEAF TRBD1 TRBJ1-1 TRBV6-1
ASQEGESNQPQH . TRBJ1-5 TRBV2
SVVKLLDTQY . TRBJ2-3 TRBV29-1
ASSRGINEKLF . TRBJ1-4 TRBV14
ASSLVWELF . TRBJ2-2 TRBV11-2
ASSDFEAGANVLT . TRBJ2-6 TRBV6-5
ASSPGQGVAEAF TRBD1 TRBJ1-1 TRBV18
ASSRQGAPNTEAF TRBD1 TRBJ1-1 TRBV5-6
ASSPLLTPYNSPLH . TRBJ1-6 TRBV7-9
ASSLVAGANEQY . TRBJ2-7 TRBV5-1
ASSRGRGQDTGELF . TRBJ2-2 TRBV4-1
ASYRDANTEAF . TRBJ1-1 TRBV5-1
ASSTWTGNTEAF . TRBJ1-1 TRBV5-1
ASSLGKNTEAF . TRBJ1-1 TRBV7-8
ASRSSSIRTDTQY . TRBJ2-3 TRBV11-2
ASSVDRDTEAF . TRBJ1-1 TRBV9
ASSQGDRYEQY . TRBJ2-7 TRBV18
ASRLTTDGYT . TRBJ1-2 TRBV12-2
ASSNDRRNEQF . TRBJ2-1 TRBV11-2
ASSEAWGANTGELF . TRBJ2-2 TRBV6-1
ASSLGRVKNIQY . TRBJ2-4 TRBV27
ASSQDRGAGGYT . TRBJ1-2 TRBV4-1
ASSQPYFVGGGS . TRBJ1-2 TRBV4-1
ASSEGGMRYQPQH . TRBJ1-5 TRBV2
ASSLGTDLHYGYT TRBD1 TRBJ1-2 TRBV7-2
ASSRTPKQTEAF . TRBJ1-1 TRBV7-9
ASSLMRRQNTEAF . TRBJ1-1 TRBV5-8
ASDSLQDPESSGANVLT . TRBJ2-6 TRBV2
AISMTSGGAVGELF TRBD2 TRBJ2-2 TRBV10-3
ASKGSPQGDSPLH . TRBJ1-6 TRBV5-1
ASRPGQGLREKLF TRBD1 TRBJ1-4 TRBV7-9
ASSVGTGMDYT TRBD1 TRBJ1-2 TRBV6-1
ASSIEGRNSPLH . TRBJ1-6 TRBV19
ASSIVGTTEAF . TRBJ1-1 TRBV19
ASSEAGTGRKGYT . TRBJ1-2 TRBV6-1
ASSLGSGTDTQY . TRBJ2-3 TRBV11-3
AWRDTDRTEAF . TRBJ1-1 TRBV30
ASSLTAYGYT . TRBJ1-2 TRBV13
ASSFRDRGLSNTEAF TRBD1 TRBJ1-1 TRBV5-1
ASSQGGPNTEAF . TRBJ1-1 TRBV4-3
ASSPGTGLPEAF TRBD1 TRBJ1-1 TRBV2
ASTPTGTSGGASGANVLT TRBD2 TRBJ2-6 TRBV19
ASSYNAPAYEQY . TRBJ2-7 TRBV4-3
ASSPGPGQGSYNSPLH TRBD1 TRBJ1-6 TRBV7-9
ASSVGTESNEKLF TRBD1 TRBJ1-4 TRBV9
ASTQQETQY . TRBJ2-5 TRBV7-2
ASSSLAGGPTDTQY TRBD2 TRBJ2-3 TRBV5-1